These 15 T cell receptor beta chains were all obtained from the same sample, sequenced in a study of T cell responses to AZD1222 COVID-19 vaccine. The table came from immunoSEQ multiplex PCR; TCRdb's copy has only in-frame clones and leaves some out. The profile covers some 150,000 clones, with approximately 91% appearing a single time and approximately 5.6% taken by the ten largest. This sample comprised peripheral blood, obtained 28 days after the second dose of the MenACWY control vaccine. The receptors come from an adult who received the MenACWY meningococcal vaccine as a control.

The V gene is TRBV30, the J gene TRBJ1-2; a possible D gene is TRBD1 (5 bases). Trimming stripped 4 bases from V and 5 bases from J, with 14 bases between. Germline V gene lookup returns CDR1 GTSNPN and CDR2 SVGIG (reference sequence). The CDR3 covers 13 residues. CDR3 amino acids: CAWKAGEGYGYTF. Written as DNA, the CDR3 is TGTGCCTGGAAGGCCGGGGAGGGGTATGGCTACACCTTC.

V and J are TRBV19 and TRBJ1-2; D ambiguous. Trimming removed 0 bases at V and 5 bases at J, with 13 bases between. This CDR3 is built from 15 residues. The germline gives CDR1 LNHDA, CDR2 SQIVND (reference sequence). The CDR3 bases are TGTGCCAGTAGTATAGATCGTGCGATCTATTATGGCTACACCTTC. This translates into CASSIDRAIYYGYTF.

On this clone itself: A read error may produce the germline difference seen at one junction end. The genes are TRBV4-2 and TRBJ1-1; 7 bases agree with TRBD1. This CDR3 comprises 12 residues. CDR1 LGHNA and CDR2 YNFKEQ come from the germline V gene. CDR3 nucleotide sequence: TGTGCCAGCAGCGGGGACGCCGCAGGGGGGATCTTT. It translates to CASSGDAAGGIF.

The CDR3 is CASSTQPFSPLHF. The DNA for the CDR3 is TGTGCCAGCAGCACCCAGCCCTTTTCACCCCTCCACTTT. The chain joins TRBV7-2 to TRBJ1-6; D is undetermined. The CDR3 runs 13 residues. The V end was cut by 5 bases, the J end by 9 bases, with 11 bases between. Germline V CDR1 and CDR2: SGHTA, FQGNSA.

J is TRBJ2-3 and V is TRBV28, with D unclear. Deletions cut 6 bases from V and 3 bases from J, with 10 bases between. The CDR3 sequence is 13 residues long. The germline V gene has CDR1 MDHEN and CDR2 SYDVKM. The CDR3 nucleotides are TGTGCCAGCAGCCAGATAGTGACAGATACGCAGTATTTT. Translated: CASSQIVTDTQYF.

The gene calls are TRBV19 and TRBJ1-3; D ambiguous. There are 16 residues in the CDR3. Trimming stripped 5 bases from V and 2 bases from J, with 16 bases between. Germline V gives CDR1 LNHDA, CDR2 SQIVND (reference sequence). CDR3 DNA sequence: TGTGCCAGTAGTGCTTTCTCTGGAGCAGCTGGAAACACCATATATTTT. It specifies CASSAFSGAAGNTIYF.

This clone was counted a single time. This sequence joins TRBV4-1 and TRBJ2-7; TRBD2 matches at 7 bases. Germline CDR1 and CDR2: MGHRA and YSYEKL. CDR3 length equals 14 residues. V was clipped by 8 bases and J by 0 bases; unmatched bases: 7. The CDR3 DNA reads TGCGCCAGCGGACGGGACTATAGCTCCTACGAGCAGTACTTC. Translation gives CASGRDYSSYEQYF.

This chain links TRBV11-3 with TRBJ2-7; 8 positions agree with TRBD2. This CDR3 has 14 residues. Losses at the gene ends were 3 bases for V and 2 bases for J; bases not matched to a gene: 3. Germline CDR1 SGHNT, CDR2 YENEEA. CDR3 in amino acids: CASSFAGRAYEQYF. Here the CDR3 DNA reads TGTGCCAGCAGCTTTGCCGGGAGGGCCTACGAGCAGTACTTC.

V and J are TRBV28 and TRBJ2-3; D may be TRBD1 (5 bases). The CDR3 covers 17 residues. Trimming removed 2 bases from V and 1 base from J, with 16 bases in between. Germline assignment: CDR1 MDHEN and CDR2 SYDVKM. As DNA, the CDR3 is TGTGCCAGCAGTTTAAGGGGCGGACCTCTTGGCACAGATACGCAGTATTTT. Its translation is CASSLRGGPLGTDTQYF.

The chain employs TRBV18 and TRBJ2-7; 9 nucleotides line up with TRBD2. Germline V CDR1 and CDR2: KGHSH, LQKENI. This CDR3 spans 14 amino acids. With 2 bases clipped from V and 6 bases from J, the junction kept 5 bases outside the gene matches. CDR3: CASSPISGSGEQYF. DNA for the CDR3: TGTGCCAGCTCACCAATTAGCGGGAGCGGCGAGCAGTACTTC. Looking up the rest from reference TRBV18 and TRBJ2-7 gives the full variable domain: NAGVMQNPRHLVRRRGQEARLRCSPMKGHSHVYWYRQLPEEGLKFMVYLQKENIIDESGMPKERFSAEFPKEGPSILRIQQVVRGDSAAYFCASSPISGSGEQYFGPGTRLTVT.

The chain links TRBV7-8 to TRBJ1-2; D gene uncertain. The CDR3 sequence is 14 residues long. Trimming shortened V by 1 base and J by 1 base, and 7 bases separated the two germline ends. Germline CDR1 SGHVS, CDR2 FQNEAQ. The CDR3, as DNA: TGTGCCAGCAGCTTAGATAGCAATAACTATGGCTACACCTTC. Translated: CASSLDSNNYGYTF.

The chain links TRBV6-5 to TRBJ1-5; D perhaps matches TRBD1 (6 bases). From germline, CDR1 is MNHEY and CDR2 SVGAGI. Trimming stripped 5 bases from V and 0 bases from J, with 8 bases between. The CDR3 is 14 residues long. The CDR3 DNA is TGTGCCAGCAGTAGGGGGGGTAGCAATCAGCCCCAGCATTTT. Translating gives CASSRGGSNQPQHF.

This chain joins TRBV21-1 and TRBJ2-4; TRBD1 is the table's D call and was not checked against the DNA. TRBV21-1 is a pseudogene. This CDR3 has 14 amino acids. The CDR3 nucleotides read TGTGCCAGCAGCAAAAGGGGGTCCAAAAACATTCAGTACTTC. This sequence encodes CASSKRGSKNIQYF.

The chain uses TRBV4-3 and TRBJ2-1; 11 bases are a match to TRBD2. The V segment lost 4 bases and the J segment 1 base; nucleotides outside the gene matches: 12. Germline loops: CDR1 LGHNA, CDR2 YSLEER. The CDR3 consists of 19 residues. The CDR3 region has the DNA TGCGCCAGCAGCCTCGAGCTGGGGACTAGCGGTTCTTCCTACAATGAGCAGTTCTTC. Translated: CASSLELGTSGSSYNEQFF.

The chain is built from TRBV4-1 and TRBJ2-7, with D uncertain. This CDR3 is built from 15 residues. Germline V gene sequence: CDR1 MGHRA, CDR2 YSYEKL. V shed 0 bases and J shed 11 bases, with 20 bases lying between them. The CDR3 DNA is TGCGCCAGCAGCCAAGAGGATGTTTGGGCAGGAACGAAGTACTTC. This encodes CASSQEDVWAGTKYF.